A single sample gave rise to the 16 T cell receptor beta chains below, sequenced in a study of T cell responses to AZD1222 COVID-19 vaccine (dated by TCRdb to the early 2020s). The time point label of this sample denotes: baseline before first vaccination. Library construction relied on the immunoSEQ multiplex PCR assay. TCRdb took this table from immuneACCESS and kept in-frame rearrangements with V and J called. Such tables lack part of the clones; where checked against another copy, unresolved V genes explain under half of the gap, and the rest is unexplained. The sample has about 150,000 clones on record, approximately 90% of them singletons. In total, the top ten clones hold approximately 4.8% of the sample. Sequences were derived from peripheral blood, sampled on day 0 of AZD1222 vaccination. These TCRs come from an adult in good health.

This clone was picked up a small number of times. The J gene is TRBJ1-5, the V gene TRBV7-9, with D unclear. V lost 5 bases, J lost 2 bases, and 7 bases lay in between. Germline loops: CDR1 SEHNR, CDR2 FQNEAQ (reference sequence). The CDR3 has 13 residues. CDR3: CASSPAGNQPQHF. As DNA, the CDR3 is TGTGCCAGCAGCCCCGCGGGCAATCAGCCCCAGCATTTT.

The chain recombines TRBV7-3 with TRBJ1-2; 7 bases fit TRBD1. V dropped 1 base and J dropped 3; count of bases not matched to a gene: 8. Germline CDR1 is SGHTA and CDR2 is FQGTGA. The CDR3 sequence is 16 residues long. CDR3 region: CASSLSPGTDHYGYTF. CDR3 DNA: TGTGCCAGCAGCTTAAGCCCGGGGACAGACCACTATGGCTACACCTTC. The full variable domain, with the rest looked up from reference TRBV7-3 and TRBJ1-2, is GAGVSQTPSNKVTEKGKYVELRCDPISGHTALYWYRQSLGQGPEFLIYFQGTGAADDSGLPNDRFFAVRPEGSVSTLKIQRTERGDSAVYLCASSLSPGTDHYGYTFGSGTRLTVV.

The chain links TRBV27 to TRBJ2-1, with 7 bases identical to TRBD1. CDR1 is MNHEY, CDR2 SMNVEV, per germline (reference sequence). The CDR3 consists of 12 residues. V lost 7 bases and J lost 6; bases outside the gene matches: 3. CDR3 in amino acids: CASTPGGNEQFF. Written as DNA, the CDR3 is TGTGCCAGCACCCCAGGGGGCAATGAGCAGTTCTTC.

The V gene is TRBV6-5, the J gene TRBJ1-2; a weak D match, TRBD1 (6 bases). Trimming shortened V by 0 bases and J by 10 bases, and 15 bases separated the two germline ends. The CDR3 consists of 14 residues. CDR1 is MNHEY and CDR2 is SVGAGI in the germline V gene. DNA of the CDR3: TGTGCCAGCAGTTACTCGGACAGACCGGCGTCCTACACCTTC. Translation gives CASSYSDRPASYTF.

V is TRBV19 and J is TRBJ1-2, with 7 nucleotides matching TRBD1. The CDR3 is 15 amino acids. Germline CDR1 reads LNHDA; CDR2 reads SQIVND (reference sequence). V shed 4 bases, J shed 0 bases, and the junction held 5 bases outside the gene matches. The CDR3 reads CASSTAGGTNYGYTF. In DNA, the CDR3 is TGTGCCAGTAGTACCGCAGGGGGAACTAACTATGGCTACACCTTC.

This sequence joins TRBV11-3 and TRBJ1-1; D not certain. V lost 4 bases to trimming and J lost 1 base, with 7 bases between them. This CDR3 is built from 13 residues. Looked up from germline, CDR1 is SGHNT and CDR2 is YENEEA. In DNA, the CDR3 is TGTGCCAGCAGCTCGGCGGGGAACACTGAAGCTTTCTTT. Its protein product is CASSSAGNTEAFF.

The chain uses TRBV5-4 and TRBJ2-3; 8 bases line up with TRBD1. The CDR3 extends over 15 amino acids. Germline V lookup: CDR1 SGHNT, CDR2 YYREEE (reference sequence). V shed 3 bases and J 5 bases; nucleotides not matched to a gene: 8. In DNA, the CDR3 is TGTGCCAGCAGCTGGGGGACAGGTGGCGAAGATACGCAGTATTTT. It yields the protein CASSWGTGGEDTQYF.

The gene calls are TRBV25-1 and TRBJ2-3; 10 nucleotides agree with TRBD1. CDR3 length: 17 residues. Germline V gene sequence: CDR1 MGHDK, CDR2 SYGVNS. The J segment lost 7 bases and the V segment lost 2 bases, leaving 12 bases of the junction unmatched. The CDR3 protein is CASSETGTGAQGNTQYF. The CDR3, as DNA: TGTGCCAGCAGTGAAACCGGGACAGGGGCGCAGGGAAATACGCAGTATTTT.

The rearrangement joins TRBV15 to TRBJ2-1, with 13 bases lining up with TRBD2. CDR1 and CDR2 from the germline V gene are LNHNV and YYDKDF (reference sequence). J gave up 8 bases and V 3 bases, and 7 bases lay outside the gene matches. This CDR3 has 16 amino acids. The CDR3 loop is CATSRQRTSGSDEQFF. The CDR3 bases are TGTGCCACCAGCAGGCAACGGACTAGCGGGAGCGATGAGCAGTTCTTC.

This clone has only one observation. V and J are TRBV5-6 and TRBJ2-2; D ambiguous. Germline CDR1 reads SGHDT; CDR2 reads YYEEEE. This CDR3 is 15 amino acids long. Deletions cut 1 base from V and 0 bases from J, with 7 bases between. The CDR3 reads CASSLFSTNTGELFF. The DNA for the CDR3 is TGTGCCAGCAGCTTGTTCAGCACGAACACCGGGGAGCTGTTTTTT.

The gene calls are TRBV28 and TRBJ2-3; unclear D gene. The CDR3 runs to 12 residues. Germline V lookup: CDR1 MDHEN, CDR2 SYDVKM. Trimming left V 4 bases short and J 7 bases short, with 9 bases between. The CDR3 protein is CASSSRVNTQYF. CDR3 DNA: TGTGCCAGCAGTTCACGTGTAAATACGCAGTATTTT.

The V call is TRBV3-1 (or the pseudogene TRBV3-2), the J call TRBJ2-7; 8 bases fit TRBD2. CDR3 size: 15 residues. Germline loops: CDR1 LGHDT, CDR2 YNNKEL (reference sequence). Trimming took 1 base from V and 4 from J; bases not matched to a gene: 6. The DNA of the CDR3 is TGTGCCAGCAGCCAAGGAACGGGAGGGGAATACGAGCAGTACTTC. Translating it yields CASSQGTGGEYEQYF.

The gene calls are TRBV28 and TRBJ1-6; no firm D call. CDR3 length: 11 amino acids. Germline lookup yields CDR1 MDHEN and CDR2 SYDVKM. The germline V and J ends were trimmed by 2 bases and 12 bases, with 5 bases remaining between them. The CDR3 DNA reads as TGTGCCAGCAGTTTAGGGGTACCCCTCCACTTT. Translation gives CASSLGVPLHF. The full variable domain, in which reference TRBV28 and TRBJ1-6 provide the parts outside the CDR3, is DVKVTQSSRYLVKRTGEKVFLECVQDMDHENMFWYRQDPGLGLRLIYFSYDVKMKEKGDIPEGYSVSREKKERFSLILESASTNQTSMYLCASSLGVPLHFGNGTRLTVT.

V gene TRBV7-9 combines with J gene TRBJ1-6, with TRBD1 matching over 7 bases. The CDR3 is made up of 14 amino acids. The trim removed 6 bases at V and 9 bases at J, leaving 8 bases unmatched. Germline V gene lookup returns CDR1 SEHNR and CDR2 FQNEAQ (reference sequence). The CDR3 sequence is CASRTTGYSSPLHF. The CDR3 DNA is TGTGCCAGCAGAACGACAGGGTACAGTTCACCCCTCCACTTT.

Only one count was recorded for this clone. The V gene is TRBV28, the J gene TRBJ1-1; the D is unclear. V was pared by 6 bases and J by 4 bases, with 15 bases between. CDR1 and CDR2 from the germline V gene are MDHEN and SYDVKM. The CDR3 runs to 14 residues. The CDR3 sequence: CASRSTPGSTEAFF. CDR3 DNA: TGTGCCAGCAGGTCGACACCGGGGAGCACTGAAGCTTTCTTT.

The rearrangement uses TRBV6-2 or TRBV6-3 and TRBJ1-1; 7 bases are a match to TRBD1. This CDR3 region has 13 residues. Germline V lookup: CDR1 MNHEY, CDR2 SVGEGT. V shed 6 bases and J 4 bases; nucleotides not matched to a gene: 5. CDR3 sequence reads: CASRYRGGTEAFF. CDR3 DNA sequence: TGTGCCAGCAGGTACAGGGGCGGCACTGAAGCTTTCTTT.